This entry concerns a single T cell receptor beta chain. Its matching antigen is unknown. TCRdb re-called the 5' RACE reads and gives one entry per CDR3 protein, without DNA. Its clone listing holds a few hundred thousand distinct CDR3 sequences. This record comes from a study of T cells expressing NK-cell markers. Background on the study: The sequencing cohort of eight donors included seven HCMV-seropositive individuals and one seronegative individual.

Study results and limitations: There remained a lack of clarity about HCMV specificity of expanded NKG2C+ T cell clones. Dominant NKG2C+ clonotypes in a handful of donors made up about 1.0-8% of CD8+ T cells.

CDR3 length equals 17 residues. The chain combines TRBV12-3 or TRBV12-4 with TRBJ2-1; TCRdb lists TRBD2, though no DNA is available to test this call. The specimen sequenced was blood T cells: a sorted CD56 or NKG2C T cell subset, CD4+ or CD8+ T cells, or bulk PBMC T cells (not recorded which). The sequence was collected from a man aged 18-69 years in good health. This chain's CDR3 is CASSLMRGGSFRDEQFF.